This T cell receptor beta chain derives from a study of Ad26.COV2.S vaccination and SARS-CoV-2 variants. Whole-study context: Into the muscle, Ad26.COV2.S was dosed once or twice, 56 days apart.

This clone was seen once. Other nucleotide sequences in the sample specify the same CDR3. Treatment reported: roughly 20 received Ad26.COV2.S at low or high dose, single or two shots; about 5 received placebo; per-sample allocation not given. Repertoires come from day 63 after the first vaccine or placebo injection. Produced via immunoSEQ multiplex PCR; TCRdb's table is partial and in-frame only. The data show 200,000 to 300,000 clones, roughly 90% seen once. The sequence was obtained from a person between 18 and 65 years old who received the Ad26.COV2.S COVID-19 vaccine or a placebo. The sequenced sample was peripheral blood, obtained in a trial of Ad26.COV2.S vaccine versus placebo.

The CDR3, as DNA: TGTGCCAGCAGCGCCGGACAGGGGAATCAGCCCCAGCATTTT. Its translation: CASSAGQGNQPQHF. The chain couples TRBV9 to TRBJ1-5; 9 bases agree with TRBD1. The CDR3 extends over 14 amino acids. The J segment lost 4 bases and the V segment lost 3 bases, leaving 2 bases of the junction unmatched. Germline V gene lookup returns CDR1 SGDLS and CDR2 YYNGEE.